This entry concerns a single TCR beta chain. This CDR3 contains 13 residues. Trimming cost V 7 bases and J 5 bases, with 15 bases left between them. CDR1 and CDR2 from the germline V gene are SEHNR and FQNEAQ (reference sequence). Study processing details: Estimation of nucleated cell counts relied on the amplification of reference gene primers. TCRdb's table, derived via immunoSEQ multiplex PCR, lists solely in-frame clones and lacks some. That table gives V, J and clone size, and the DNA gave D and trimming. The sample shows more than 100,000 clones, 84% of them seen only once. The data derive from a study of blood T cell repertoires in COVID-19. Study details: The samples span acute and convalescent COVID-19 from the United States, Italy and Spain. The cDNA or gDNA used as material had been derived from T cells, B-cell-depleted T cells, or PBMCs.

The specimen sequenced was peripheral blood. V is TRBV7-9 and J is TRBJ2-7, with D possibly TRBD1 on 7 matching bases. The TCR sequence derives from a woman aged 80 or over with acute or convalescent COVID-19. The CDR3 protein is CASTRGVANEQYF. As DNA, the CDR3 is TGTGCCAGCACCAGGGGGGTTGCAAACGAGCAGTACTTC. The whole variable domain, remainder taken from reference TRBV7-9 and TRBJ2-7, is DTGVSQNPRHKITKRGQNVTFRCDPISEHNRLYWYRQTLGQGPEFLTYFQNEAQLEKSRLLSDRFSAERPKGSFSTLEIQRTEQGDSAMYLCASTRGVANEQYFGPGTRLTVT.